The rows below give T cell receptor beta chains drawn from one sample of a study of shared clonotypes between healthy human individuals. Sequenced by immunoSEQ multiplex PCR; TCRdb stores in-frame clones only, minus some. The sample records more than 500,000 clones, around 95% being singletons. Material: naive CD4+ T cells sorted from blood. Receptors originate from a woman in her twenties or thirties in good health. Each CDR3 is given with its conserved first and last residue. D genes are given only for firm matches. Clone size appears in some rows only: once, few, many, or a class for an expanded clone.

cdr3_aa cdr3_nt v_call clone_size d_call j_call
CAIQPNSAQEQFF TGTGCCATCCAACCGAACAGTGCCCAAGAGCAGTTCTTC TRBV10-3 - - TRBJ2-1
CASSPSKLPNQPQHF TGTGCCAGCTCACCGTCCAAACTCCCCAATCAGCCCCAGCATTTT TRBV18 - - TRBJ1-5
CASSPLADNEQFF TGTGCCAGCAGCCCACTAGCCGACAATGAGCAGTTCTTC TRBV7-3 - - TRBJ2-1
CASSPNRRETQYF TGTGCCAGCTCACCAAACAGGAGGGAGACCCAGTACTTC TRBV18 - - TRBJ2-5
CASRAPRLGDTQYF TGTGCCAGCAGAGCACCGAGGTTAGGAGATACGCAGTATTTT TRBV28 - - TRBJ2-3
CASSILGESVEQYF TGTGCCAGTAGTATTTTGGGTGAATCCGTCGAGCAGTACTTC TRBV19 - - TRBJ2-7
CASSLVVNNEQFF TGTGCCAGCAGTTTAGTGGTGAACAATGAGCAGTTCTTC TRBV28 - - TRBJ2-1
CSVDRGGNTIYF TGCAGCGTTGACAGGGGAGGAAACACCATATATTTT TRBV29-1 - - TRBJ1-3
CASSPTYRMNTEAFF TGCGCCAGCAGCCCAACGTACAGGATGAACACTGAAGCTTTCTTT TRBV4-1 - - TRBJ1-1
CASSSTQGDYGYTF TGTGCCAGCAGCTCGACACAGGGGGACTATGGCTACACCTTC TRBV11-2 - TRBD1 TRBJ1-2
CASSPGDGYNSPLHF TGTGCCAGCTCACCAGGTGATGGTTATAATTCACCCCTCCACTTT TRBV18 - - TRBJ1-6
CASIPRGMANQPQHF TGTGCCAGTATCCCGAGGGGGATGGCCAATCAGCCCCAGCATTTT TRBV19 - - TRBJ1-5
CASSRNNHLAKNIQYF TGTGCCAGCAGTCGAAACAATCATCTAGCCAAAAACATTCAGTACTTC TRBV6-6 - - TRBJ2-4
CASRTENEKLFF TGTGCCAGCAGGACAGAAAATGAAAAACTGTTTTTT TRBV28 - - TRBJ1-4
CASSLTTGISYEQYF TGTGCCAGCAGCCTTACCACAGGGATCTCCTACGAGCAGTACTTC TRBV11-2 - - TRBJ2-7
CASSLVWREDSTDTQYF TGTGCCAGCAGTTTGGTGTGGCGGGAGGATAGCACAGATACGCAGTATTTT TRBV27 - TRBD2 TRBJ2-3
CAIRPSGSYGSPDTQYF TGTGCCATCCGTCCTAGCGGATCCTATGGATCCCCAGATACGCAGTATTTT TRBV10-3 once TRBD2 TRBJ2-3
CASSPRGGPDEQYF TGTGCCAGCAGCCCCCGGGGGGGACCGGACGAGCAGTACTTC TRBV7-9 once TRBD2 TRBJ2-7